This T cell receptor (beta chain) appears in the sequencing data of a study of T cell responses to AZD1222 COVID-19 vaccine. Across the whole study: Second-dose timings of about 4 or about 12 weeks were pooled. Findings and caveats of the study: Donors were largely white British and mainly female; clonal diversity was possibly underestimated. With dominance at 160-218 and 743-854, vaccine-associated CD4 TCRs spanned spike. Seropositive AZD1222 recipients at baseline numbered only five or six.

Libraries were prepared by immunoSEQ multiplex PCR; TCRdb keeps only in-frame clonotypes and omits some of them. The sample lists about 180,000 clones, about nine tenths occurring once. V lost 5 bases and J 5 bases, leaving 9 bases between the germline ends. Germline lookup yields CDR1 ENHRY and CDR2 SYGVKD. There are 12 residues in the CDR3. About this clone: Its matching antigen is unknown.

The receptor's source is an adult in good health. This chain joins TRBV10-3 and TRBJ1-1, with a weak D call TRBD1 (6 bases). Material: peripheral blood, obtained on day 0 of AZD1222 vaccination. The CDR3 is CAISLGGTEAFF. The DNA for the CDR3 is TGTGCCATCAGTTTAGGGGGTACTGAAGCTTTCTTT.